Following are 7 T cell receptor delta chains from one sample sequenced in a study of gamma-delta T cells after stem cell transplantation. TCRdb re-called clones from the RT-PCR reads using CATT. The sample has around 1,000 delta-chain clones, roughly 1.2% seen once. The sample taken for sequencing was gamma-delta T cells. The receptor source for this set is a human donor. It is not recorded whose cells these are; they may come from a transplant donor.

This clone is large. The identical CDR3 is also encoded by other nucleotide sequences in the sample. J is TRDJ3 and V is TRDV2; 8 bases agree with TRDD3. The CDR3 runs 17 residues. The ends lost 3 bases at V and 3 bases at J; junction bases unmatched: 6. CDR1 is GEAIGNYY, CDR2 EKD, per germline. The CDR3, as DNA: TGTGCCTGTGACTCTACTGGGGGTCTCTGGGACACCCGACAGATGTTTTTC. Translation gives CACDSTGGLWDTRQMFF.

Of note for this clone: Other DNA sequences in the same sample also yield this CDR3. The gene calls are TRDV2 and TRDJ1, with 13 positions matching TRDD3. This CDR3 contains 19 residues. V lost 4 bases to trimming and J lost 1 base; unmatched junction nucleotides: 14. In germline, CDR1 is GEAIGNYY, CDR2 EKD. CDR3 in DNA: TGTGCCTGTGATCTGATCCGTACTGGGGGATACGCGGCCACCGATAAACTCATCTTT. This encodes CACDLIRTGGYAATDKLIF.

This clone has more than one count but fewer than ten. The TCRdb record carries a much larger clone's protein, which differs from this DNA's translation at residue 3; a read error is the likely cause, and the protein listed here is the DNA translation. V is TRDV2 and J is TRDJ3; perhaps TRDD3 as D (5 bases). Germline CDR1 and CDR2: GEAIGNYY and EKD. This CDR3 is built from 17 residues. CDR3 sequence reads: CAYDTPAGDWDTRQMFF. The CDR3 DNA sequence: TGTGCCTATGACACTCCTGCCGGGGACTGGGACACCCGACAGATGTTTTTC.

This clone was seen a few times. A much more abundant neighbour one base away suggests this may be a read error. The V gene is TRDV2, the J gene TRDJ1; 10 bases line up with TRDD3. This CDR3 has 20 amino acids. CDR1 and CDR2 (germline): GEAIGNYY, EKD. V lost 1 base and J lost 0; bases outside the gene matches: 16. CDR3 coding DNA: TGTGCCTGTGACACTCTTATGGGGGGGGATACGAAACTGTACACCGATAAACTCATCTTT. It codes for CACDTLMGGDTKLYTDKLIF.

There are a few counts of this clone. For this DNA, TCRdb reports the protein of a much larger clone, which diverges at residue 10, most likely from a read error; the protein presented here is translated directly from the DNA. For the CDR3, the DNA is TGTGCCTGTGACACGTGGGCCCCCGACGAGGGGACCGATAAACTCATCTTT. Translated, it gives CACDTWAPDEGTDKLIF. This sequence joins TRDV2 and TRDJ1; D not resolved. The V and J ends lost 1 base and 2 bases respectively, with 19 bases between them. Germline V gene data show CDR1 as GEAIGNYY and CDR2 as EKD. This CDR3 contains 17 residues.

This clone was found a few times. A far larger clone is off by one base, so a read error is likely. This sequence joins TRDV2 and TRDJ1, with 7 bases fitting TRDD3. The trim removed 1 base at V and 1 base at J, leaving 20 bases unmatched. This CDR3 is 20 amino acids long. Looked up from germline, CDR1 is GEAIGNYY and CDR2 is EKD. The CDR3 is CACDTLIPMERGMRTDKLIF. The CDR3 nucleotides read TGTGCCTGTGACACGCTTATCCCGATGGAGCGGGGGATGCGCACCGATAAACTCATCTTT.

Concerning this clone: With a far larger clone one base away, a read error is the likely cause. Other DNA variants within this sample encode the same CDR3. The chain combines TRDV2 with TRDJ3, with 9 bases that match TRDD3. This CDR3 has 18 residues. Germline V gene data show CDR1 as GEAIGNYY and CDR2 as EKD. The DNA for the CDR3 is TGTGCCTGCGACACCGTACTGGGGGAAACCTGGGACACCCGACAGATGTTTTTC. It translates to CACDTVLGETWDTRQMFF.